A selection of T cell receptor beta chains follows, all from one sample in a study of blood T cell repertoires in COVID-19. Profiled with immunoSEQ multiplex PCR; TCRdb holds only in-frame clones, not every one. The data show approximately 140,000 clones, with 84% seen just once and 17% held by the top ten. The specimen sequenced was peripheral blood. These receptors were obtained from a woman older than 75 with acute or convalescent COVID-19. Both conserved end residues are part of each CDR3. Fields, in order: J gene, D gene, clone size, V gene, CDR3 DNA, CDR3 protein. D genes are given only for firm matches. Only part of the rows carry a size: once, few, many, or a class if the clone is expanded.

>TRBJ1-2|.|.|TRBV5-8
TGTGCCAGCAGCCGACTCAATAACTATGGCTACACCTTC
CASSRLNNYGYTF
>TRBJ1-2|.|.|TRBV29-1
TGCAGCACGACAGCTAACTATGGCTACACCTTC
CSTTANYGYTF
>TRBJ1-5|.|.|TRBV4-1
TGCGCCAGCAGCCCGAGGGGGGGCGGGCAGCCCCAGCATTTT
CASSPRGGGQPQHF
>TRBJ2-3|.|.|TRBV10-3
TGTGCCGCACAGGAGTGGAGCACAGATACGCAGTATTTT
CAAQEWSTDTQYF
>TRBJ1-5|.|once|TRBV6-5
TGTGCCAGCGGGGGGGGGAATCAGCCCCAGCATTTT
CASGGGNQPQHF
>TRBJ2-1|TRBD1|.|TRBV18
TGTGCCAGCTCGGCCGGGACAGGGACCTACAATGAGCAGTTCTTC
CASSAGTGTYNEQFF
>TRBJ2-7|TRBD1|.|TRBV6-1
TGTGCCAGCAGTGAAAGGGATACAGGGGCAAGCTTTGGGCAGTACTTC
CASSERDTGASFGQYF
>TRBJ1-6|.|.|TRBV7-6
TGTGCCAGCAGCTTAAGACAGGCATATAATTCACCCCTCCACTTT
CASSLRQAYNSPLHF
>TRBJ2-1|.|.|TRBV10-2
TGCGCCAGCAGTGTAGCCTACAATGAGCAGTTCTTC
CASSVAYNEQFF
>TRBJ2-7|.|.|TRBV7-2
TGTGCCAGCAGCTTCCCCGCGGTCGAGCAGTACTTC
CASSFPAVEQYF
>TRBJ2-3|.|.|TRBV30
TGTGCCTGGAGTGAGGGGAGGGGGGGCACAGATACGCAGTATTTT
CAWSEGRGGTDTQYF
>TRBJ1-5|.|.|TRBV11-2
TGTGCCAGCAGCTCCGCTATGGGCAGGGGACGTTTAGCCCAGCATTTT
CASSSAMGRGRLAQHF
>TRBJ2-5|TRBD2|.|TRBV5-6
TGTGCCAGCAGCTCCCGGACTAGCGGGAGGGCCGTGGAGACCCAGTACTTC
CASSSRTSGRAVETQYF
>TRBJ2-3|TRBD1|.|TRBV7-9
TGTGCCAGCAGCTTACAGGGGGCGTTGCGAGATACGCAGTATTTT
CASSLQGALRDTQYF
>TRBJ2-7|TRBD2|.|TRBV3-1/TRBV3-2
TGTGCCAGCAGCCCATCTCGGGGACTAGCAGTTTCCTACGAGCAGTACTTC
CASSPSRGLAVSYEQYF
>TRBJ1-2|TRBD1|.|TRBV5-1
TGCGCCAGCAGCTCCACAGGGGCTCATGGCTACACCTTC
CASSSTGAHGYTF
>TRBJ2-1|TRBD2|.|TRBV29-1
TGCAGCGCTTTAGCGGGATTAGGGTACAATGAGCAGTTCTTC
CSALAGLGYNEQFF
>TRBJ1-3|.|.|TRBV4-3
TGCGCCAGCAGCCAAGTCAGGGGTGCTGGAAACACCATATATTTT
CASSQVRGAGNTIYF
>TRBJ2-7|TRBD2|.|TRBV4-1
TGCGCCAGCAGCCAACGCGCTGGACTAGCGGGAGTCCCCTCCTACGAGCAGTACTTC
CASSQRAGLAGVPSYEQYF
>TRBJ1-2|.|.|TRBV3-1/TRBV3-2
TGTGCCAGCAGCCAGGGGGCCAACTATGGCTACACCTTC
CASSQGANYGYTF
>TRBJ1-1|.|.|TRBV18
TGTGCCAGCTCACCACGTATCGGGGGAGACACTGAAGCTTTCTTT
CASSPRIGGDTEAFF
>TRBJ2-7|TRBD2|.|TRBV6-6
TGTGCCAGCCGGACTAGCGGGGGGGGTATTAGCGAGCAGTACTTC
CASRTSGGGISEQYF
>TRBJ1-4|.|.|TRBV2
TGTGCCAGCAGACCCCAGGGACTGTCCGAAAAACTGTTTTTT
CASRPQGLSEKLFF
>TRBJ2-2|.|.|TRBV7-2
TGTGCCAGCAGCAAAAACAGGGATGCGAACACCGGGGAGCTGTTTTTT
CASSKNRDANTGELFF
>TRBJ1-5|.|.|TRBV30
TGTGCCTGGAGTCCGTACCCCATAGACAGGAGCAATCAGCCCCAGCATTTT
CAWSPYPIDRSNQPQHF
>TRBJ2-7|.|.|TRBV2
TGTGCCAGCAGTGAATCCCCACAGGGTGGCGAGCAGTACTTC
CASSESPQGGEQYF
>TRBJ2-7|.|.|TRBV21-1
TGTGCCAGCAGCAAGGACCCGGGGTACGAGCAGTACTTC
CASSKDPGYEQYF
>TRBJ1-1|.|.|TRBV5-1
TGCGCCAGCACCCTGACCGGGGTCAACACTGAAGCTTTCTTT
CASTLTGVNTEAFF
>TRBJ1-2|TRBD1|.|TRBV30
TGTGCCTGGAGCCAAGACAGGGGATGGGGATATGGCTACACCTTC
CAWSQDRGWGYGYTF
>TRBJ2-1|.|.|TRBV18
TGTGCCAGCTCACCACCGTCTAGATACAATGAGCAGTTCTTC
CASSPPSRYNEQFF
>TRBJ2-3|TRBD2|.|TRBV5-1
TGCGCCAGCAGGGGGGCGGGAGGCCCCCTTGCTTCAGATACGCAGTATTTT
CASRGAGGPLASDTQYF
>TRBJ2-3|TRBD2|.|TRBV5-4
TGTGCCAGCAGCTTGCGCGGGAGGGGTCAGGATGCCGCAGATACGCAGTATTTT
CASSLRGRGQDAADTQYF
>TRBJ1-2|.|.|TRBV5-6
TGTGCCAGCAGGCTACAGGGCGTCTTTGGTGGCTACACCTTC
CASRLQGVFGGYTF
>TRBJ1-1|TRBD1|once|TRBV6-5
TGTGCCAGCATCAACAGGGGGTATTCTGACACTGAAGCTTTCTTT
CASINRGYSDTEAFF
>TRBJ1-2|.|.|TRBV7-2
TGTGCCAGCAGCGAAAACAGGGAAGCTAACTATGGCTACACCTTC
CASSENREANYGYTF
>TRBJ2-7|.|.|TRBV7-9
TGTGCCAGCAGCAGAGGACCTAGAGGGCCGTCCTACGAGCAGTACTTC
CASSRGPRGPSYEQYF
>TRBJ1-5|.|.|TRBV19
TGTGCCAGTAGTTCTAGCCCCTCAGGGGGCAATCAGCCCCAGCATTTT
CASSSSPSGGNQPQHF
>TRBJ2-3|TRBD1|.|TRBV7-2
TGTGCCAGCAGCCGGGACAGGAGGAGCACAGATACGCAGTATTTT
CASSRDRRSTDTQYF
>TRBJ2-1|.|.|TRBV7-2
TGTGCCAGCAGCCCTAGGGGTGAGCAGTTCTTC
CASSPRGEQFF
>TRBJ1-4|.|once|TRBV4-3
TGCGCCAGCAGCCAAGAAGGGGCTTCTAATGAAAAACTGTTTTTT
CASSQEGASNEKLFF
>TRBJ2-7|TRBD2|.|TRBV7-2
TGTGCCAGCAGCCCCCGACATTCAGCGGGGGTCTACGAGCAGTACTTC
CASSPRHSAGVYEQYF
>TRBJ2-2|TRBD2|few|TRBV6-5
TGTGCCACCAGGACTAGCGGGGTCACCGGGGAGCTGTTTTTT
CATRTSGVTGELFF
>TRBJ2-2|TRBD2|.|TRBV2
TGTGCCAGCATGCGCTATGGGACTAGGTTGTCCGGGGAGCTGTTTTTT
CASMRYGTRLSGELFF
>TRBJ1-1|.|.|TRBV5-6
TGTGCCAGCAGCTTGTTTCAGTCGAACACTGAAGCTTTCTTT
CASSLFQSNTEAFF
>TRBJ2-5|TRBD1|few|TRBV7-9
TGTGCCAGCAGCCTGGACAGGGGAAGGAGGGAGACCCAGTACTTC
CASSLDRGRRETQYF
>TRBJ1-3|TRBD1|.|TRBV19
TGTGCCAGTAGGCGTCGACAGGGCCCTGGAAACACCATATATTTT
CASRRRQGPGNTIYF
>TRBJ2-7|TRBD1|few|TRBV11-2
TGTGCCAGCACCTCCACAGGGGTGGTCTACGAGCAGTACTTC
CASTSTGVVYEQYF
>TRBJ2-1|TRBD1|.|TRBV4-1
TGCGCCAGCAGCCAACCCATGACAGGGACCGGCAATGAGCAGTTCTTC
CASSQPMTGTGNEQFF
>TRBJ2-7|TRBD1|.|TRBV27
TGTGCCAGCAGTTACCGGGACAGGGCAGGTGAGCAGTACTTC
CASSYRDRAGEQYF
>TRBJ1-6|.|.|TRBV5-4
TGTGCCAGCAGCACCTGGGGGGAGACAGACTCCTATAATTCACCCCTCCACTTT
CASSTWGETDSYNSPLHF
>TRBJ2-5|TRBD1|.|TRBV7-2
TGTGCCAGCAGCTTAGTGTGGCAGGGGGAAGAGACCCAGTACTTC
CASSLVWQGEETQYF
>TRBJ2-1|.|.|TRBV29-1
TGCAGCCTGATCCGGGACTCCGCGTACAATGAGCAGTTCTTC
CSLIRDSAYNEQFF
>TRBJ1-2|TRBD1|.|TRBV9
TGTGCCAGCAGCGTAGTACCTGGACAGGGGGCTTCTGGCTACACCTTC
CASSVVPGQGASGYTF
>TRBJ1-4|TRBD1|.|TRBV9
TGTGCCAGCAGCGCGACAGGGGGGGCAACTAATGAAAAACTGTTTTTT
CASSATGGATNEKLFF
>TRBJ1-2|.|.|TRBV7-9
TGTGCCAGCAGCTTAGGCGGGGCAGGAGCTAACTATGGCTACACCTTC
CASSLGGAGANYGYTF
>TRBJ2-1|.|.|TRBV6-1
TGTGCCAGCAGTGAAAGGGGGGAGGGGGAGCAGTTCTTC
CASSERGEGEQFF
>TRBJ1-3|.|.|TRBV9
TGTGCCAGCAGCGCGGACGGGATCTCTGGAAACACCATATATTTT
CASSADGISGNTIYF